This TCR beta chain was recovered during a study of T-cell memory formation after mild COVID-19. Study context: For the most part, TCR clusters were specific to one donor.

With V trimmed by 2 bases and J by 5 bases, 7 bases remained unmatched. The V gene's germline CDR1 is SGHTA and CDR2 FQGNSA. This CDR3 has 15 residues. TCRdb passed the 5' RACE reads through MiXCR, listing each CDR3 protein once. The sample holds 150,000 to 200,000 distinct CDR3 sequences, around a third seen once. Study observations and caveats: Some clones that responded were present in memory (sampled pre-infection), which suggests cross-reactive memory joined.

As to this clonotype: As yet, its antigen is unknown.

This receptor was identified in an adult woman who had mild COVID-19 (a few samples of this study predate the infection). Cell type and time point are not known. Specimen: PBMCs or a T cell subset sorted from them (not recorded which). This chain connects TRBV7-2 to TRBJ2-5, with 8 bases lining up with TRBD1. CDR3 nucleotides: TGTGCCAGCAGCTTACCCTCAGGGGGCAAGGAGACCCAGTACTTC. Amino acids: CASSLPSGGKETQYF.